This TCR beta chain was obtained from a study of OX40 agonist ivuxolimab in advanced cancers. CDR3 length: 13 amino acids. CDR1 is SEHNR and CDR2 is FQNEAQ in the germline V gene (reference sequence). Between the trimmed V and J ends, which lost 4 bases and 11 bases, there was a span of 17 bases. Data came from immunoSEQ multiplex PCR; TCRdb stores just in-frame clones and leaves some out. The table lists more than 65,000 clones, about nine tenths of them singletons. The source is an adult with an advanced solid tumor such as melanoma, head and neck, liver or kidney cancer. The rearrangement links TRBV7-9 to TRBJ1-1, with D maybe TRBD1 (6 bases). This specimen was CD4+ or CD8+ T cells sorted from blood, taken in a trial of the OX40 agonist ivuxolimab. The CDR3 nucleotides read TGTGCCAGCAGCTCAGCAGGGGCGGCTAGTGCTTTCTTT. Translation: CASSSAGAASAFF.